A selection of T cell receptor beta chains follows, all from one sample in a study of CD8+ T cells in alopecia areata. Sequencing was performed with immunoSEQ multiplex PCR; in TCRdb, only in-frame clones are kept and a portion is missing. The data hold about 190,000 clones, with 45% to 75% observed a single time. Sequenced material: CD4+ T cells sorted from blood, taken at week 4, from a patient treated with tofacitinib. The source of these receptors is a human donor with alopecia areata. Both conserved end residues are part of each CDR3. A D gene is named only where the DNA matches it firmly. Size is stated for part of the rows, as once, few or many counts, or as a class when the clone is expanded.

clone_size	d_call	v_call	j_call	cdr3_nt	cdr3_aa
NA	TRBD1	TRBV6-8	TRBJ1-1	TGTGCCAGCAGTTTTCTCTCTCCCGGGACAGGTAGTATCACTGAAGCTTTCTTT	CASSFLSPGTGSITEAFF
NA	NA	TRBV29-1	TRBJ2-1	TGCAGCTTTCTGGGGGCCAGTGGGGGAAATGAGCAGTTCTTC	CSFLGASGGNEQFF
NA	NA	TRBV4-1	TRBJ2-6	TGCGCCAGCAGCCGAGTGGACGGTGTCTTGAACGTCCTGACTTTC	CASSRVDGVLNVLTF
few	NA	TRBV28	TRBJ2-7	TGTGCCAGCAGTTTGCAGGTATCCGAGCAGTACTTC	CASSLQVSEQYF
few	NA	TRBV28	TRBJ2-7	TGTGCCAGCAGTTTAGGGCAGGGATCGGGCGAGCAGTACTTC	CASSLGQGSGEQYF
few	NA	TRBV23-1	TRBJ2-5	TGCGCCAGCAATGGGAAGTCGGAGACCCAGTACTTC	CASNGKSETQYF
NA	NA	TRBV15	TRBJ1-2	TGTGCCACCAGCAGTAGGGGAGACTATGGCTACACCTTC	CATSSRGDYGYTF
NA	TRBD1	TRBV10-3	TRBJ1-1	TGTGCCATCAGTGGGGGGACAGCGAACACTGAAGCTTTCTTT	CAISGGTANTEAFF
NA	NA	TRBV29-1	TRBJ2-1	TGCAGCGTAGTGCTTCCCCGGGAAGGGGAGCAGTTCTTC	CSVVLPREGEQFF
few	NA	TRBV10-3	TRBJ1-1	TGTGCCATCAGTGAGGAGGCGGCTGAAGCTTTCTTT	CAISEEAAEAFF
NA	TRBD1	TRBV18	TRBJ2-1	TGTGCCAGCTCACCGGACAGGGGGCCCCATGAGCAGTTCTTC	CASSPDRGPHEQFF
few	NA	TRBV30	TRBJ1-5	TGTGCCTGGACCCCTGGCAGAAATCAGCCCCAGCATTTT	CAWTPGRNQPQHF
NA	TRBD1	TRBV23-1	TRBJ1-2	TGCGCCAGCAGTCAGGACAGGGTGGTAGAGGGCTACACCTTC	CASSQDRVVEGYTF
few	TRBD1	TRBV15	TRBJ1-5	TGTGCCACCAGCAGAGGGTCGGACAGGGAATCGCGTAATCAGCCCCAGCATTTT	CATSRGSDRESRNQPQHF
NA	NA	TRBV20-1	TRBJ2-7	TGCAGTGCTAGTGTCGCCGAGCAGTACTTC	CSASVAEQYF
NA	NA	TRBV2	TRBJ2-3	TGTGCCAGCAGTGAAAGGTCCGGCATTGGGACAGATACGCAGTATTTT	CASSERSGIGTDTQYF
few	NA	TRBV5-4	TRBJ1-2	TGTGCCAGCAGCTTCCGGGCGGAAGGCTACACCTTC	CASSFRAEGYTF
NA	NA	TRBV29-1	TRBJ1-1	TGCAGCGTTGCCCTTCAGGGGAACACTGAAGCTTTCTTT	CSVALQGNTEAFF
NA	NA	TRBV30	TRBJ2-5	TGTGCCTGGCATCCGGGACAAATTCAGACGGAGACCCAGTACTTC	CAWHPGQIQTETQYF
NA	NA	TRBV18	TRBJ1-5	TGTGCCAGCTCACCCTCGGGGGGCGCCGGCAATCAGCCCCAGCATTTT	CASSPSGGAGNQPQHF
once	TRBD1	TRBV5-4	TRBJ1-2	TGTGCCAGCACCATCCGAGGGGGCGGCGCGGTTTGGGGCTACACCTTC	CASTIRGGGAVWGYTF
NA	NA	TRBV9	TRBJ2-5	TGTGCCAGCAGCGTATTAGAGATGGGGACCCAGTACTTC	CASSVLEMGTQYF
few	NA	TRBV28	TRBJ2-7	TGTGCCAGCAGTTTGACTGGGCAGAGCTACGAGCAGTACTTC	CASSLTGQSYEQYF
NA	NA	TRBV6-5	TRBJ2-3	TGTGCCATCAGTGAGACAGCTAGCACAGATACGCAGTATTTT	CAISETASTDTQYF
NA	NA	TRBV2	TRBJ2-6	TGTGCCAGCAGTGAAGTTCGTTCTGGGGCCAACGTCCTGACTTTC	CASSEVRSGANVLTF
few	NA	TRBV4-3	TRBJ1-1	TGCGCCAGCAGCCAAGCAGGGGAACCCACTGAAGCTTTCTTT	CASSQAGEPTEAFF
few	NA	TRBV2	TRBJ1-5	TGTGCCAGCAGGGGTTCCAGGGGCAGCAATCAGCCCCAGCATTTT	CASRGSRGSNQPQHF
NA	TRBD2	TRBV5-1	TRBJ2-1	TGCGCCAGCCGAGCCAGGACTAGCGGGACTATTTACTCCTACAATGAGCAGTTCTTC	CASRARTSGTIYSYNEQFF